This T cell receptor (beta chain) derives from a study of blood T cell repertoires in COVID-19. The ends lost 6 bases at V and 2 bases at J; junction bases unmatched: 4. Germline CDR1 MNHEY, CDR2 SVGAGI. The CDR3 has 14 amino acids. This clone was counted once. Sequenced by immunoSEQ multiplex PCR; TCRdb stores in-frame clones only, minus some. The data show 140,000 to 150,000 clones, around 80% seen once. The sequence was collected from a human donor with acute or convalescent COVID-19. The donor label of this sample is uncertain. The rearrangement uses TRBV6-5 and TRBJ1-3; 7 nucleotides align to TRBD1. Sequenced input: peripheral blood. The CDR3 region has the DNA TGTGCCAGCAGGCCGACAGGGACTGGAAACACCATATATTTT. The encoded protein is CASRPTGTGNTIYF.